A single T cell receptor (beta chain) is shown here with its context. The target of this receptor is not known. Nothing much larger sits one base from this clone, and base qualities are not available. Each collaborating institution followed its own protocols to collect whole blood in K2EDTA tubes. Collaborator samples were shipped for TCRbeta analysis as frozen whole blood, isolated PBMCs, or DNA extracted from either sample type. TCRbeta CDR3 regions were amplified from genomic DNA using the immunoSEQ Assay, a bias-controlled multiplex PCR. The original methods were these. The number of nucleated cells in each sample was estimated from the amplification of reference gene primers within the assay. Sequence reads were collapsed and filtered to measure the absolute abundance of every unique TCRbeta CDR3 rearrangement. Productive Simpson clonality was computed per sample as the square root of Simpson's diversity index over productive rearrangements. In its TCRdb copy, this immuneACCESS table keeps in-frame sequences only and misses some clones. Where compared with another copy, unresolved V genes explain less than half of these, and the others have no known cause. The DNA gave D and trimming, while V, J and clone size come from that table. This sample holds 19,000 or so clones; approximately 85% were observed only once. Clones ranked in the top ten supply about 68% of the sample.

This sample is part of a study of blood T cell repertoires in COVID-19 (dated by TCRdb to about 2020). Notes on the research overall: Collaborator samples came from the United States, Italy and Spain and covered acute and convalescent phases of COVID-19. The material from the prospective study consisted of cDNA or gDNA derived from T cells, B-cell-depleted T cells, or PBMCs. Deeply sampled blood TCRbeta repertoires from subjects exposed to, actively infected with, or recovered from COVID-19 were included in the dataset. The repertoires were released in a freely available public database intended as a resource for research on the immune response to SARS-CoV-2. Samples were obtained from the ongoing ImmuneRACE study (first 160 participants) and from 1,000 to 1,500 subjects provided by 6 global collaborators. Nearly every sample came with metadata listing a de-identified subject ID, COVID-19 status, age in years and sex. Where available, HLA class I and class II types were taken from metadata supplied by the sample provider and were not determined by assay-based typing. General findings and caveats noted by the study authors: The amount of clinical and demographic metadata varied by source and participant and was provided uncurated.

The CDR3 spans 12 residues, from the cysteine through the phenylalanine. The CDR3 DNA has 36 bases and is translated from base 1. CDR1 and CDR2 are read off the germline V gene (reference sequence) as LGHDT and YNNKEL. Trimming takes 3 bases from V and 5 bases from J, and the germline ends sit 7 bases apart. The sequencing input was peripheral blood. The rearrangement joined TRBV3-1 (or the pseudogene TRBV3-2) to TRBJ1-1, with TRBD1 tentatively as D gene (5 bases match). This TCR came from a man older than 75 with acute or convalescent COVID-19. The base sequence is TGTGCCAGCAGCCAGGGGGGGACTGAAGCTTTCTTT. This encodes CASSQGGTEAFF.